One and the same sample provided the 8 T cell receptor beta chains below, sequenced in a study of T cells in Graves' hyperthyroidism and ophthalmopathy. RNA transcripts yielded amplified TCR beta CDR3 regions. The HTBI primer set was used in a first-round RT-PCR of the TCR CDR3. MiXCR, applied by TCRdb to the multiplex PCR reads, yields one record per CDR3 protein. The repertoire holds 300,000 to 450,000 distinct CDR3 sequences, with approximately 13% as singletons. The sequenced sample consisted of blood. All receptors derive from a woman aged 60 to 75 with Graves' hyperthyroidism.

The chain carries TRBV6-6 and TRBJ2-1; D unresolved. Germline V lookup: CDR1 MNHNY, CDR2 SVGAGI (reference sequence). Trimming shortened V by 0 bases and J by 7 bases, and 7 bases separated the two germline ends. This CDR3 has 13 amino acids. Here the CDR3 DNA reads TGTGCCAGCAGTTACTCGAAGGAAAATGAGCAGTTCTTC. It codes for CASSYSKENEQFF.

This clonotype has ten or more counts. The genes are TRBV20-1 and TRBJ2-7, with D possibly being TRBD2 (6 bases). Germline values: CDR1 DFQATT, CDR2 SNEGSKA (reference sequence). This CDR3 has 14 residues. V lost 5 bases to trimming and J lost 5 bases, with 19 bases between them. The CDR3 DNA reads as TGCAGTGCTGGGCGAGGAGGGCGAGCCCACGAGCAGTACTTC. Translated, it gives CSAGRGGRAHEQYF.

This clonotype was seen ten or more times. The genes are TRBV27 and TRBJ1-6; 10 nucleotides align to TRBD1. J was trimmed by 7 bases and V by 6 bases; bases with no gene match: 3. CDR3 length equals 14 residues. CDR1 and CDR2 (germline): MNHEY, SMNVEV (reference sequence). The CDR3 region is CASRMGQGNSPLHF. The DNA of the CDR3 is TGTGCCAGCAGGATGGGACAGGGGAATTCACCCCTCCACTTT.

The chain links TRBV6-5 to TRBJ2-7; D may be TRBD2 (6 bases). The germline V gene has CDR1 MNHEY and CDR2 SVGAGI. V was clipped by 3 bases and J by 0 bases, with 9 bases between them. This CDR3 comprises 14 residues. The DNA for the CDR3 is TGTGCCAGCAGTTATCGACTAGGCTCCTACGAGCAGTACTTC. This gives the protein CASSYRLGSYEQYF.

This clonotype has only a few counts. The V and J genes are TRBV19 and TRBJ2-1, with D maybe TRBD2 (6 bases). Germline V gene data show CDR1 as LNHDA and CDR2 as SQIVND (reference sequence). There are 13 residues in the CDR3. V was shortened by 3 bases and J by 7 bases, with 10 bases between the two germline ends. This CDR3 reads CASSILASNEQFF. In nucleotides, the CDR3 is TGTGCCAGTAGTATCCTAGCGAGTAATGAGCAGTTCTTC.

At least ten counts were recorded for this clonotype. The chain carries TRBV12-3 or TRBV12-4 and TRBJ2-5; 10 bases match TRBD2. This CDR3 has 16 amino acids. Trimming removed 3 bases from V and 5 bases from J; junction bases left unmatched: 9. The CDR3 DNA follows: TGTGCCAGCAGTTTGCCTAGCGGGAGTGCTCGGGAGACCCAGTACTTC. Translating gives CASSLPSGSARETQYF.

This clonotype occurred many times. The CDR3 region is CASSQDPTNNQPQHF. The DNA of the CDR3 is TGTGCCAGCAGCCAAGATCCGACCAACAATCAGCCCCAGCATTTT. The rearrangement uses TRBV3-1 and TRBJ1-5; D not resolved. The CDR3 has 15 amino acids. Germline V gene sequence: CDR1 LGHDT, CDR2 YNNKEL (reference sequence). The germline V and J ends were trimmed by 0 bases and 3 bases, with 9 bases remaining between them.

This clonotype showed up just a few times. The rearrangement links TRBV24-1 to TRBJ2-1; 10 nucleotides align to TRBD1. Germline loops: CDR1 KGHDR, CDR2 SFDVKD. The CDR3 loop spans 15 amino acids. V trimming: 7 bases; J trimming: 9 bases; junction bases outside the gene matches: 11. The CDR3 is CATSRTRQGAVEQFF. Here the CDR3 DNA reads TGTGCCACCAGCCGCACCCGACAGGGGGCTGTTGAGCAGTTCTTC.